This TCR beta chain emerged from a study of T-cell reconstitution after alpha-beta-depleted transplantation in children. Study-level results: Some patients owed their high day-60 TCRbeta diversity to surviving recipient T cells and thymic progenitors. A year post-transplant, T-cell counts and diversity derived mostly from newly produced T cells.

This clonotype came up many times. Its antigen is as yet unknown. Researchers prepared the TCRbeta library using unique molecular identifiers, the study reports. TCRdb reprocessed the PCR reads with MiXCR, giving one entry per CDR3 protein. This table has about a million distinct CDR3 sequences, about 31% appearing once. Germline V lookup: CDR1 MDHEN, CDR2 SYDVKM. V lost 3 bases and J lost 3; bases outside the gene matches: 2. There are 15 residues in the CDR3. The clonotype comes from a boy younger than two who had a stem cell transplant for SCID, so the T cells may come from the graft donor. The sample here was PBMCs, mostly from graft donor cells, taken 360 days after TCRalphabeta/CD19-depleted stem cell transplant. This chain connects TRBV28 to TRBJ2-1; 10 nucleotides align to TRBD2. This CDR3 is CASSFLAGDYNEQFF. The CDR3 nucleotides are TGTGCCAGCAGTTTTCTAGCGGGGGACTACAATGAGCAGTTCTTC. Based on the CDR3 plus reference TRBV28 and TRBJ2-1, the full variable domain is DVKVTQSSRYLVKRTGEKVFLECVQDMDHENMFWYRQDPGLGLRLIYFSYDVKMKEKGDIPEGYSVSREKKERFSLILESASTNQTSMYLCASSFLAGDYNEQFFGPGTRLTVL.